These 21 T cell receptor beta chains share one sample of origin, sequenced in a study of shared clonotypes between healthy human individuals. Libraries were prepared by immunoSEQ multiplex PCR; TCRdb keeps only in-frame clonotypes and omits some of them. The sample includes about 1.5 million clones, approximately 97% of them seen just once. Sequencing was performed on naive CD4+ T cells sorted from blood. As for subset: CD45RA+ positively selected. These receptors all stem from a man aged 30 to 39 in good health.

This clone has only one observation. The CDR3 protein is CASSTGTNEQFF. In DNA form, the CDR3 reads TGTGCCAGCTCTACCGGGACTAATGAGCAGTTCTTC. V and J are TRBV18 and TRBJ2-1, with D possibly being TRBD2 (6 bases). V was trimmed by 6 bases and J by 7 bases, leaving 10 bases between them. Germline V CDR1 and CDR2: KGHSH, LQKENI. The CDR3 contains 12 residues.

The chain joins TRBV5-1 to TRBJ1-5; tentatively, D is TRBD1 (6 bases). There are 15 residues in the CDR3. Germline lookup yields CDR1 SGHRS and CDR2 YFSETQ. The V end was cut by 0 bases, the J end by 3 bases, with 10 bases between. CDR3 DNA sequence: TGCGCCAGCAGCTTGGAGGGGGTAGACAATCAGCCCCAGCATTTT. Its translation is CASSLEGVDNQPQHF.

The sample holds a few counts of this clone. The genes are TRBV7-9 and TRBJ1-4, with 9 bases matching TRBD1. With V trimmed by 6 bases and J by 4 bases, 6 bases remained unmatched. This CDR3 spans 15 amino acids. Germline CDR1 and CDR2: SEHNR and FQNEAQ (reference sequence). The CDR3 loop is CASRLGTGINEKLFF. DNA for the CDR3: TGTGCCAGCAGACTTGGGACAGGGATTAATGAAAAACTGTTTTTT.

The chain joins TRBV10-2 to TRBJ2-5; unclear D gene. Trimming removed 2 bases from V and 5 bases from J, with 6 bases in between. Germline V gene sequence: CDR1 WSHSY, CDR2 SAAADI. This CDR3 contains 12 residues. The CDR3 bases are TGCGCCAGCAGTGAGAACGAGGAGACCCAGTACTTC. Translation: CASSENEETQYF.

The chain links TRBV7-2 to TRBJ1-2; no firm D call. V was shortened by 6 bases and J by 8 bases, with 4 bases between the two germline ends. Per germline, CDR1 SGHTA and CDR2 FQGNSA. The CDR3 has 9 amino acids. CDR3 sequence reads: CASSRGYTF. The CDR3 DNA sequence: TGTGCCAGCAGTCGGGGCTACACCTTC.

The rearrangement links TRBV2 to TRBJ2-3; TRBD2 matches 10 bases. The CDR3 contains 16 residues. V was pared by 8 bases and J by 2 bases, with 10 bases of the junction left unmatched. Germline V gene lookup returns CDR1 SNHLY and CDR2 FYNNEI. CDR3 in amino acids: CASVKREGIVTDTQYF. The CDR3 DNA reads as TGTGCCAGCGTAAAGCGGGAGGGAATAGTCACAGATACGCAGTATTTT.

This clone was observed a single time. CDR3 nucleotide sequence: TGTGCCAGCAGTGAATCTGGTTACAATCAGCCCCAGCATTTT. Translation gives CASSESGYNQPQHF. The rearrangement uses TRBV25-1 and TRBJ1-5, with D uncertain. There are 14 residues in the CDR3. The ends were cut back, 1 base at V and 3 bases at J, with 7 bases in the middle. The germline V gene encodes CDR1 MGHDK and CDR2 SYGVNS.

This clone came up once. The genes are TRBV5-1 and TRBJ1-2, with 7 bases identical to TRBD1. Unmatched junction bases numbered 3, after V lost 0 bases and J lost 7 bases. This CDR3 is 13 amino acids long. The germline gives CDR1 SGHRS, CDR2 YFSETQ. CDR3 region: CASSLETGVGYTF. DNA of the CDR3: TGCGCCAGCAGCTTGGAAACAGGGGTTGGCTACACCTTC.

V usage is TRBV11-2 and J usage is TRBJ1-2; tentatively, D is TRBD1 (6 bases). The CDR3 extends over 16 amino acids. V was pared by 2 bases and J by 8 bases, with 21 bases between. Germline V gene sequence: CDR1 SGHAT, CDR2 FQNNGV. The CDR3 reads CASSLIQPRGLKGYTF. The CDR3, as DNA: TGTGCCAGCAGCTTAATTCAACCCAGGGGACTTAAAGGCTACACCTTC.

V is TRBV7-2 and J is TRBJ2-3, with D perhaps given as TRBD1 or TRBD2 (5 bases each). The germline V and J ends were trimmed by 4 bases and 4 bases, with 9 bases remaining between them. The CDR3 totals 13 residues. Germline V gene lookup returns CDR1 SGHTA and CDR2 FQGNSA. Written as DNA, the CDR3 is TGTGCCAGCAGCTATAGGGGAGCAGATACGCAGTATTTT. Translation gives CASSYRGADTQYF. Together with reference TRBV7-2 and TRBJ2-3, the CDR3 gives the full variable domain: GAGVSQSPSNKVTEKGKDVELRCDPISGHTALYWYRQSLGQGLEFLIYFQGNSAPDKSGLPSDRFSAERTGGSVSTLTIQRTQQEDSAVYLCASSYRGADTQYFGPGTRLTVL.

The chain is built from TRBV4-3 and TRBJ2-7; D might be TRBD2 (5 bases). Trimming removed 4 bases at V and 5 bases at J, with 18 bases between. This CDR3 has 15 residues. From germline, CDR1 is LGHNA and CDR2 YSLEER. Here the CDR3 reads CASSRHRGRGDEQYF. Here the CDR3 DNA reads TGCGCCAGCAGCCGACATAGAGGGAGAGGAGACGAGCAGTACTTC.

This clone appeared once. This chain uses TRBV15 with TRBJ2-7; 12 bases map to TRBD1. The CDR3 contains 15 residues. Germline values: CDR1 LNHNV, CDR2 YYDKDF (reference sequence). Trimming cost V 1 base and J 5 bases; bases outside gene matches: 3. The CDR3, as DNA: TGTGCCACCAGCAGAGGGGGACAGGGGGCAAACGAGCAGTACTTC. Translating it yields CATSRGGQGANEQYF.

The chain employs TRBV28 and TRBJ1-2; D possibly corresponds to TRBD1 (6 bases). This CDR3 region has 15 residues. Between the trimmed V and J ends, which lost 6 bases and 1 base, there was a span of 15 bases. Germline V gene data show CDR1 as MDHEN and CDR2 as SYDVKM. The DNA for the CDR3 is TGTGCCAGCAGACACCCGACAGGACTTAACTATGGCTACACCTTC. Encoded protein: CASRHPTGLNYGYTF.

This sequence joins TRBV11-3 and TRBJ2-7, with D tentatively TRBD1 (8 bases). The CDR3 extends over 16 amino acids. The V gene's germline CDR1 is SGHNT and CDR2 YENEEA. V shed 0 bases and J shed 6 bases, with 18 bases lying between them. This CDR3 reads CASSLDPTGAGVEQYF. The CDR3 DNA reads as TGTGCCAGCAGCTTAGACCCGACAGGGGCGGGGGTCGAGCAGTACTTC. Supplemented by reference TRBV11-3 and TRBJ2-7, the full variable domain reads EAGVVQSPRYKIIEKKQPVAFWCNPISGHNTLYWYLQNLGQGPELLIRYENEEAVDDSQLPKDRFSAERLKGVDSTLKIQPAELGDSAVYLCASSLDPTGAGVEQYFGPGTRLTVT.

The CDR3 region has the DNA TGTGCCAGCAGTTCCTTCATTGGGGTAACCTCTAGCGAGCAGTACTTC. Translating gives CASSSFIGVTSSEQYF. The J gene is TRBJ2-7, the V gene TRBV7-9, with unresolved D. CDR1 SEHNR and CDR2 FQNEAQ come from the germline V gene (reference sequence). This CDR3 comprises 16 residues. V was shortened by 6 bases and J by 6 bases, with 24 bases between the two germline ends.

This rearrangement joins TRBV7-8 to TRBJ2-1, with 7 nucleotides matching TRBD2. The CDR3 is 18 residues long. Germline V gene data show CDR1 as SGHVS and CDR2 as FQNEAQ. V shed 1 base, J shed 4 bases, and the junction held 13 bases outside the gene matches. The CDR3 DNA sequence: TGTGCCAGCAGCTTAGGCAGAGGAGCAGCGGGACGTTACAATGAGCAGTTCTTC. Protein product: CASSLGRGAAGRYNEQFF.

The V call is TRBV6-5, the J call TRBJ1-2; no clear D. The germline gives CDR1 MNHEY, CDR2 SVGAGI. V was cut by 5 bases and J by 3 bases, with 7 bases left in between. CDR3 length: 12 residues. The CDR3 is CASSKTHYGYTF. CDR3 sequence (DNA): TGTGCCAGCAGTAAGACCCACTATGGCTACACCTTC.

The genes are TRBV18 and TRBJ2-1, with 7 bases identical to TRBD1. Germline CDR1 and CDR2: KGHSH and LQKENI. V lost 3 bases to trimming and J lost 2 bases; unmatched junction nucleotides: 4. CDR3 length equals 15 residues. CDR3 loop: CASSPQGQPYNEQFF. The CDR3 DNA reads TGTGCCAGCTCACCCCAGGGACAGCCCTACAATGAGCAGTTCTTC.

V is TRBV6-5 and J is TRBJ1-4; possible D gene TRBD1, 6 bases. This CDR3 is 14 amino acids long. Deletions cut 5 bases from V and 6 bases from J, with 13 bases between. The germline V gene encodes CDR1 MNHEY and CDR2 SVGAGI. The CDR3 region is CASSTDRTYEKLFF. The CDR3 DNA is TGTGCCAGCAGTACGGACAGAACATATGAAAAACTGTTTTTT.

This chain uses TRBV5-1 with TRBJ2-2; D is uncertain. V was clipped by 0 bases and J by 5 bases, with 14 bases between them. The CDR3 is 16 residues long. Per germline, CDR1 SGHRS and CDR2 YFSETQ. The CDR3 loop is CASSLALLGRTGELFF. The DNA for the CDR3 is TGCGCCAGCAGCTTGGCCTTGTTAGGACGAACCGGGGAGCTGTTTTTT.

This rearrangement joins TRBV2 to TRBJ1-1; D is undetermined. This CDR3 region has 11 residues. V lost 8 bases and J lost 8, with 12 bases in between. CDR1 is SNHLY and CDR2 is FYNNEI in the germline V gene. As DNA, the CDR3 is TGTGCCAGCGAGCTTGGGTCGGAAGCTTTCTTT. Translating it yields CASELGSEAFF.